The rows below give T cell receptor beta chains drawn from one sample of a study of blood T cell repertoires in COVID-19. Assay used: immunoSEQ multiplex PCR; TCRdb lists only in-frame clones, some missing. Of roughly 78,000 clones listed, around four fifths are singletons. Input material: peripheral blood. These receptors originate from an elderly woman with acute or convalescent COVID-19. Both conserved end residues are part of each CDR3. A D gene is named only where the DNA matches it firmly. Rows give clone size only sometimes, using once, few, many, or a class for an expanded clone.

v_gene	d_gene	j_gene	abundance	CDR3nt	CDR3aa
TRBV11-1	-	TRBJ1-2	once	TGTGCCAGCAGCAAGGACCGGACGGGAGGCTACACCTTC	CASSKDRTGGYTF
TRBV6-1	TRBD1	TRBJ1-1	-	TGTGCCAGCAGTGAGGGACAGAGGAACACTGAAGCTTTCTTT	CASSEGQRNTEAFF
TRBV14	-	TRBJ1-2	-	TGTGCCAGCAGCCAAGAACAAGGGGCTCTCGTTTCCTATGGCTACACCTTC	CASSQEQGALVSYGYTF
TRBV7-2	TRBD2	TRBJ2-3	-	TGTGCCAGCAGCTTGGCAGCGGGAGATCCTCATACGCAGTATTTT	CASSLAAGDPHTQYF
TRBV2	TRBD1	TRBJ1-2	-	TGTGCCAGCATTCCGCCAGGGGGGTCCTATGGCTACACCTTC	CASIPPGGSYGYTF
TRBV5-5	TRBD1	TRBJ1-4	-	TGTGCCAGCAGCGGGGACAGGGGGCGGACCGATGAAAAACTGTTTTTT	CASSGDRGRTDEKLFF
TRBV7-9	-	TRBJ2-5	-	TGTGCCAGCAGCTCAGGGGGACTGGAGACCCAGTACTTC	CASSSGGLETQYF
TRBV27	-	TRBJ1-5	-	TGTGCCAGCAGTTCGTCTATGAGGAGCAATCAGCCCCAGCATTTT	CASSSSMRSNQPQHF
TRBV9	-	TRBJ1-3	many	TGTGCCAGCAGCGTAGACCTCCGGGGGGATACCTCTGGAAACACCATATATTTT	CASSVDLRGDTSGNTIYF
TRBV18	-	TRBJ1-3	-	TGTGCCAGCTCAAGCGGAAACACCATATATTTT	CASSSGNTIYF
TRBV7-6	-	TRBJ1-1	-	TGTGCCAGCAGCTTAGGGCAGGGCTTTACTGAAGCTTTCTTT	CASSLGQGFTEAFF
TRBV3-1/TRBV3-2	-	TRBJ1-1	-	TGTGCCAGCAGCCAATCCGGGGGGCGTGGAACTGAAGCTTTCTTT	CASSQSGGRGTEAFF
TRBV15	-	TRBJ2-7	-	TGTGCCACCAGCAGAGATTGGGCCGTATCCTACGAGCAGTACTTC	CATSRDWAVSYEQYF
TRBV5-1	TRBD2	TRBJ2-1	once	TGCGCCAGCACCACGGGGGGTAGCTCCTACAATGAGCAGTTCTTC	CASTTGGSSYNEQFF
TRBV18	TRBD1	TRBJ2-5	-	TGTGCCAGCTCACCAATGCGACAGGGGACGGAGACCCAGTACTTC	CASSPMRQGTETQYF
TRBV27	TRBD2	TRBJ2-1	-	TGTGCCAGCAGTTTACTAGCGGGGGGCGATGAGCAGTTCTTC	CASSLLAGGDEQFF
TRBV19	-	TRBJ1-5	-	TGTGCCAGTAGTACCAGGGACTTCAATCAGCCCCAGCATTTT	CASSTRDFNQPQHF